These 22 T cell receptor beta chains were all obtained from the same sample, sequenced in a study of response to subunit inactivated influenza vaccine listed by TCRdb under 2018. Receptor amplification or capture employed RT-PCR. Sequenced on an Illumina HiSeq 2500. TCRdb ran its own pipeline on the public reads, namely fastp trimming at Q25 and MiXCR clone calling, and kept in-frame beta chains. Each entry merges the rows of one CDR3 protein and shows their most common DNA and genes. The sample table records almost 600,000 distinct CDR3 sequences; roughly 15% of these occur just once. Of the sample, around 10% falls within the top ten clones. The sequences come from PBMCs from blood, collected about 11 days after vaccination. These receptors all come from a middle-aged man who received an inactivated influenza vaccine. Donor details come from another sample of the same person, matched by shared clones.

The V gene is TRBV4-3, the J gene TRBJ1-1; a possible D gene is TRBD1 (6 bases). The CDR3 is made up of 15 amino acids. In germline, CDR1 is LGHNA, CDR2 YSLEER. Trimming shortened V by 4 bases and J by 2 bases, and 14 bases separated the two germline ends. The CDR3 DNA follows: TGCGCCAGCAGCCTCGTCCAGGACAGTAACACTGAAGCTTTCTTT. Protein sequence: CASSLVQDSNTEAFF.

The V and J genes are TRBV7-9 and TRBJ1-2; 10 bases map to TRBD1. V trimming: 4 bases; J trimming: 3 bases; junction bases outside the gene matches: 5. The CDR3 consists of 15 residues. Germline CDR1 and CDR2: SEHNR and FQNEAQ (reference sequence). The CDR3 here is CASSSGQGEHYGYTF. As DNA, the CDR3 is TGTGCCAGCAGCTCCGGACAGGGGGAGCACTATGGCTACACCTTC.

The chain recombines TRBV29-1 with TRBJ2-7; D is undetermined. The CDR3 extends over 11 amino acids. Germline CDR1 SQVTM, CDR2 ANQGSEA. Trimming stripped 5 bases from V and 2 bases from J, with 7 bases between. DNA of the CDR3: TGCAGCGTTATGGGTGCCTACGAGCAGTACTTC. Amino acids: CSVMGAYEQYF.

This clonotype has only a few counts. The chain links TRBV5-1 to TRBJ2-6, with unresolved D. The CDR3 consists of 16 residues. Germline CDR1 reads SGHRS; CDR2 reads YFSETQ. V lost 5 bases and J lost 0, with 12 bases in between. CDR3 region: CASRGGEFSGANVLTF. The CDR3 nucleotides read TGCGCCAGCAGGGGTGGTGAGTTCTCTGGGGCCAACGTCCTGACTTTC.

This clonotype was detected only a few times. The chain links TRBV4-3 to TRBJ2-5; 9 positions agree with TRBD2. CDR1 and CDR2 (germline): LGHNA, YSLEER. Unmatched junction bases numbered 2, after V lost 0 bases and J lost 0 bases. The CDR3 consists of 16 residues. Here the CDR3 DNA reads TGCGCCAGCAGCCAAGATAGCGGGAGCTACCAAGAGACCCAGTACTTC. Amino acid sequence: CASSQDSGSYQETQYF.

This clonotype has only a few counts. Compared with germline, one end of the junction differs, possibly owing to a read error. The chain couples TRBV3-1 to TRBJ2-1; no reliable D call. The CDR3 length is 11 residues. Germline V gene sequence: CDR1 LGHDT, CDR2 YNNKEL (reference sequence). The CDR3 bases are TGTGCCAGCAGCCATGGCAGGACCCTTCTCTTC. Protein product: CASSHGRTLLF.

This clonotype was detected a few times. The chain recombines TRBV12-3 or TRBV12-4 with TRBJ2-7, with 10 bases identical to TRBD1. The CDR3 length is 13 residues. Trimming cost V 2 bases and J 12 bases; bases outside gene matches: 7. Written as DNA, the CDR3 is TGTGCCAGCAGTTTAATGGGACAGGGGTTGTCGTACTTC. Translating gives CASSLMGQGLSYF.

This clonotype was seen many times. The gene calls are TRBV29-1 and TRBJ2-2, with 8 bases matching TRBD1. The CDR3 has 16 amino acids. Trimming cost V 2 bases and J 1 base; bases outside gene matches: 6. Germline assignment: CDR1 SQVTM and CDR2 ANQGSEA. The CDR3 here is CSVEKRGTGNTGELFF. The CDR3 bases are TGCAGCGTTGAAAAAAGAGGGACAGGGAACACCGGGGAGCTGTTTTTT.

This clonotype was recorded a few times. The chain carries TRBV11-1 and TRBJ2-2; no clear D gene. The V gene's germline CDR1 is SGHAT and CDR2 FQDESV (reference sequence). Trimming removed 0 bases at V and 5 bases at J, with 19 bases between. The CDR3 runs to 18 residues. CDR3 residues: CASSLAAQDPVWTGELFF. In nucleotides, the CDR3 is TGTGCCAGCAGCTTAGCGGCCCAGGACCCCGTCTGGACCGGGGAGCTGTTTTTT.

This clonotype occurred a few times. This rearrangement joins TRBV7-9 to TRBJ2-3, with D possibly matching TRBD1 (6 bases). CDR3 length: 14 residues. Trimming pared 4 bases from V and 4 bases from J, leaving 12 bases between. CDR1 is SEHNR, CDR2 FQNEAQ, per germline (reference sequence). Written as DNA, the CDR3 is TGTGCCAGCAGCTACCGGGACAACGCAGATACGCAGTATTTT. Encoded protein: CASSYRDNADTQYF.

CDR3 protein: CSARGETYNEQFF. DNA of the CDR3: TGCAGTGCTAGAGGCGAAACCTACAATGAGCAGTTCTTC. V and J are TRBV20-1 and TRBJ2-1, with D hard to call. This CDR3 region has 13 residues. Germline CDR1 DFQATT, CDR2 SNEGSKA (reference sequence). V lost 1 base to trimming and J lost 2 bases, with 6 bases between them.

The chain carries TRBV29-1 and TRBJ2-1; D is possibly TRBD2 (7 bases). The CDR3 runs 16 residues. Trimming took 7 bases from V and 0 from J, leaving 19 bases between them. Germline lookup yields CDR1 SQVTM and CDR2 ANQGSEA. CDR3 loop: CSALTNRGASYNEQFF. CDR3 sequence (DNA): TGCAGCGCACTTACCAATCGGGGGGCCTCCTACAATGAGCAGTTCTTC.

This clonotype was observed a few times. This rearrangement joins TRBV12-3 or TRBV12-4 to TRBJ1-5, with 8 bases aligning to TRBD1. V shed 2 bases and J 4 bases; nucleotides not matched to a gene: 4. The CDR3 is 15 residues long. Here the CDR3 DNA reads TGTGCCAGCAGTTTACTTAGACAGGGGAATCAGCCCCAGCATTTT. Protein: CASSLLRQGNQPQHF.

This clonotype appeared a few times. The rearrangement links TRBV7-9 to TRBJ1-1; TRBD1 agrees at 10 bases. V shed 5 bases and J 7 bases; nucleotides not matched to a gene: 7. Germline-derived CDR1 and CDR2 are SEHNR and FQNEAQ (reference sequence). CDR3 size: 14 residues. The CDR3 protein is CASSPGTGVGEAFF. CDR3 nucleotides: TGTGCCAGCAGCCCGGGGACAGGGGTTGGTGAAGCTTTCTTT.

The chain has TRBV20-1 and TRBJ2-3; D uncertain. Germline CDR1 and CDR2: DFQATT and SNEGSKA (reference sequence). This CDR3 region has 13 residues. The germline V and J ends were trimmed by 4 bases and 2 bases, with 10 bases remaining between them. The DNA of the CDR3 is TGCAGTGCTATAAGGCCTGACACAGATACGCAGTATTTT. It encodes CSAIRPDTDTQYF.

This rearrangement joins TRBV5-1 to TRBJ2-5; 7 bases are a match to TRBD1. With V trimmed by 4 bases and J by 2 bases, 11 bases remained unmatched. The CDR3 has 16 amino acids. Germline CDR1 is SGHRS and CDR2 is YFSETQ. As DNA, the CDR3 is TGCGCCAGCAGCGACCGGACAGGAACTATTCAAGAGACCCAGTACTTC. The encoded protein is CASSDRTGTIQETQYF.

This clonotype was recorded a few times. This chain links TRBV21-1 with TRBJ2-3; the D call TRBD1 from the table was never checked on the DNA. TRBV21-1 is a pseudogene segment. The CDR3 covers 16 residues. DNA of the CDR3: TGTGCCAGCAGCGTAAAACGGCCCCAGCAGACAGATACGCAGTATTTT. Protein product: CASSVKRPQQTDTQYF.

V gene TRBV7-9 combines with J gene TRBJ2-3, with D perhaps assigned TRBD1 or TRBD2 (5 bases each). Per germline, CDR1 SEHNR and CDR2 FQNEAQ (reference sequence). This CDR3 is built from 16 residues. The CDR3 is CAVRDAWTDSTDTQYF. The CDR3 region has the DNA TGTGCTGTGAGGGACGCTTGGACCGATAGCACAGATACGCAGTATTTT.

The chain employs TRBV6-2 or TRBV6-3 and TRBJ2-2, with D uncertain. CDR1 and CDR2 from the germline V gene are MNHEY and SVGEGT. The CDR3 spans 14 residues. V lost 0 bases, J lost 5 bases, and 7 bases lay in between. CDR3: CASSYSFSTGELFF. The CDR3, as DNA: TGTGCCAGCAGTTACTCTTTCTCGACCGGGGAGCTGTTTTTT.

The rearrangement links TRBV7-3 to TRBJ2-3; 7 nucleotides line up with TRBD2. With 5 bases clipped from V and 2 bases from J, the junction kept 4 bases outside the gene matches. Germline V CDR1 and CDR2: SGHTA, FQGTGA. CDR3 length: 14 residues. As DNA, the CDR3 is TGTGCCAGCAGCGCCCGGGACTACACAGATACGCAGTATTTT. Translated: CASSARDYTDTQYF.

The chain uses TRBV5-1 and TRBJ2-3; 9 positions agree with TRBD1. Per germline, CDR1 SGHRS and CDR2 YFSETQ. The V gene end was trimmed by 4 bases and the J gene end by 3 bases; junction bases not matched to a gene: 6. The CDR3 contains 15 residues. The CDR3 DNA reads TGCGCCAGCAGCCTCACCGGGACAGGGACAGATACGCAGTATTTT. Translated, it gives CASSLTGTGTDTQYF.

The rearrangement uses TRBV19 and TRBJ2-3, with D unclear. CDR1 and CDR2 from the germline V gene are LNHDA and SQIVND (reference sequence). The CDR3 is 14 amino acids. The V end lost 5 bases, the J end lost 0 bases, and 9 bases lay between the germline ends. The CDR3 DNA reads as TGTGCCAGTAGTCTCCGACACAGCACAGATACGCAGTATTTT. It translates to CASSLRHSTDTQYF.